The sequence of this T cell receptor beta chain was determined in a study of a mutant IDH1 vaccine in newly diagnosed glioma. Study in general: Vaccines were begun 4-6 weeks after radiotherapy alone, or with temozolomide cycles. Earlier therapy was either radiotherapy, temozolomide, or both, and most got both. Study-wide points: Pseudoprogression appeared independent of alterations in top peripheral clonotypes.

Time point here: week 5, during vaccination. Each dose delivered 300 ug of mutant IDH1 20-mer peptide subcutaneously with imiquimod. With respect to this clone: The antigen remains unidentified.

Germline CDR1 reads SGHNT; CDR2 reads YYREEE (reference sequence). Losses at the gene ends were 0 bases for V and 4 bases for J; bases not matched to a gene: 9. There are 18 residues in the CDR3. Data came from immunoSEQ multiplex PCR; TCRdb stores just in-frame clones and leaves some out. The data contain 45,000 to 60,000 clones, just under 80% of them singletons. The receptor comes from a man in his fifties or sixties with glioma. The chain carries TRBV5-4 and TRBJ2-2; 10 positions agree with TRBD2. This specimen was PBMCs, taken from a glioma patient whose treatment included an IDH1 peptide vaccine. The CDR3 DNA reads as TGTGCCAGCAGCTTGGGAAGTAGCGGGGGGCCGGGCACCGGGGAGCTGTTTTTT. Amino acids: CASSLGSSGGPGTGELFF. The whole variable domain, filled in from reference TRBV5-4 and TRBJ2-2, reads ETGVTQSPTHLIKTRGQQVTLRCSSQSGHNTVSWYQQALGQGPQFIFQYYREEENGRGNFPPRFSGLQFPNYSSELNVNALELDDSALYLCASSLGSSGGPGTGELFFGEGSRLTVL.